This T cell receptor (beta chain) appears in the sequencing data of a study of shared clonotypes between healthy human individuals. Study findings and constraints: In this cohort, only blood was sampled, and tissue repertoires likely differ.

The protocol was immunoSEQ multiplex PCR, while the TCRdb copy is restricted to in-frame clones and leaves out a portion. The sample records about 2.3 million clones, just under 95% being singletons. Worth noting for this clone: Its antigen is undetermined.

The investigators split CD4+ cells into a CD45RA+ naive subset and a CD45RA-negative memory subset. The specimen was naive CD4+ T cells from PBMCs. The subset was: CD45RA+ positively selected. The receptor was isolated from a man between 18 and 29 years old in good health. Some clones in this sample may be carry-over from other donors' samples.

The CDR3 DNA reads as TGTGCCAGCAGCGCCAATGCAGGGTTGGGCACTGAAGCTTTCTTT. Translated: CASSANAGLGTEAFF. J is TRBJ1-1 and V is TRBV7-3; the D gene is possibly TRBD1 (5 bases). V was pared by 5 bases and J by 4 bases, with 17 bases between. This CDR3 is 15 amino acids long. Germline assignment: CDR1 SGHTA and CDR2 FQGTGA.